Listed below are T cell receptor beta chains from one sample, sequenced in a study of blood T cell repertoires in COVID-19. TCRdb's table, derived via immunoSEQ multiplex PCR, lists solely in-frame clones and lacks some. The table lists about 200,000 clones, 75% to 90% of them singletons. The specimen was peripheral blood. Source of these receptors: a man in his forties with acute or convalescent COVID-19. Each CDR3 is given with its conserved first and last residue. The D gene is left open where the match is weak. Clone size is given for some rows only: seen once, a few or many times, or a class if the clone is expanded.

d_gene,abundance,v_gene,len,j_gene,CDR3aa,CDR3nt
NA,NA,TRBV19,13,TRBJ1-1,CASTNTRNTEAFF,TGTGCCAGTACCAACACACGGAACACTGAAGCTTTCTTT
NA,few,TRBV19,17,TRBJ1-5,CASSKPTGDLSNQPQHF,TGTGCCAGTAGTAAACCGACAGGTGATCTTAGCAATCAGCCCCAGCATTTT
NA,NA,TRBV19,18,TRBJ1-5,CASSKNDRRSYSNQPQHF,TGTGCCAGTAGTAAAAACGACAGGAGGAGTTATAGCAATCAGCCCCAGCATTTT
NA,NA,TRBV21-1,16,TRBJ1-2,CASSKNQGRVHYGYTF,TGTGCCAGCAGCAAAAACCAGGGAAGAGTGCACTATGGCTACACCTTC
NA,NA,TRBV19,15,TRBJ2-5,CASSPQVSSRETQYF,TGTGCCAGTAGCCCCCAGGTATCCAGTCGAGAGACCCAGTACTTC
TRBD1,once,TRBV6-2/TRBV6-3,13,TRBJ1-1,CASSPLPTGEAFF,TGTGCCAGCAGTCCACTACCGACAGGGGAGGCTTTCTTT
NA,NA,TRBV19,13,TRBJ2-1,CASSVFVENEQFF,TGTGCCAGTAGTGTATTTGTGGAGAATGAGCAGTTCTTC
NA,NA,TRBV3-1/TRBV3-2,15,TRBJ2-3,CASSQSISGRDTQYF,TGTGCCAGCAGCCAAAGCATTAGCGGCAGAGATACGCAGTATTTT
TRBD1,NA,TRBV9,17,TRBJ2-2,CASSFSPGTGGTGELFF,TGTGCCAGCAGCTTCTCCCCAGGGACAGGAGGAACCGGGGAGCTGTTTTTT
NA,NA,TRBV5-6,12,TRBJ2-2,CASREGPGELFF,TGTGCCAGCAGGGAGGGCCCCGGGGAGCTGTTTTTT
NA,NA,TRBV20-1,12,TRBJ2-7,CSASGPPSEQYF,TGCAGTGCTAGTGGCCCCCCGAGCGAGCAGTACTTC
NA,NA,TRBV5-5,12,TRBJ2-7,CASSRGSYEQYF,TGTGCCAGCAGCCGAGGATCCTACGAGCAGTACTTC
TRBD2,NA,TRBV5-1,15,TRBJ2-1,CASSTGLAGYNEQFF,TGCGCCAGCAGTACTGGACTAGCAGGCTACAATGAGCAGTTCTTC
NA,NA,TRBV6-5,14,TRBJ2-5,CASSYSRKGETQYF,TGTGCCAGCAGTTACTCTAGGAAGGGGGAGACCCAGTACTTC
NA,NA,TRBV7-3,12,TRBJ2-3,CASSLIADTQYF,TGTGCCAGCAGCTTAATAGCGGATACGCAGTATTTT
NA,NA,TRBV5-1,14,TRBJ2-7,CASSIRDSLGEQYF,TGCGCCAGCAGTATACGGGACTCCCTTGGGGAGCAGTACTTC
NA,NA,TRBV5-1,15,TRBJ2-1,CASSLYPGSYNEQFF,TGCGCCAGCAGCTTGTACCCAGGGTCCTACAATGAGCAGTTCTTC
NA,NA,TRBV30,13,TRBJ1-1,CAWSNGHDTEAFF,TGTGCCTGGAGTAACGGACACGATACTGAAGCTTTCTTT
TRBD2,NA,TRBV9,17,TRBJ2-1,CASSRGLAGSISNEQFF,TGTGCCAGCAGCCGGGGACTAGCGGGATCTATATCGAATGAGCAGTTCTTC
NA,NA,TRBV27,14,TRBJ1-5,CASSSKGDNQPQHF,TGTGCCAGCAGTTCTAAAGGGGATAATCAGCCCCAGCATTTT
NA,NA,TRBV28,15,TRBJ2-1,CASSWPSRSYNEQFF,TGTGCCAGCAGTTGGCCTAGCAGGTCTTACAATGAGCAGTTCTTC
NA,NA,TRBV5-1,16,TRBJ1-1,CASSLHIRTANTEAFF,TGCGCCAGCAGCCTTCACATTAGGACAGCGAACACTGAAGCTTTCTTT
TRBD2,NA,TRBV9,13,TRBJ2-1,CASSVRGDNEQFF,TGTGCCAGCAGCGTACGGGGGGACAATGAGCAGTTCTTC
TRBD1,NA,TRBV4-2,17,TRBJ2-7,CASSQARGQAGSYEQYF,TGTGCCAGCAGCCAAGCTAGGGGACAGGCCGGGAGTTACGAGCAGTACTTC
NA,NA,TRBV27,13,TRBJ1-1,CASSFPGGTEAFF,TGTGCCAGCAGTTTTCCCGGGGGAACTGAAGCTTTCTTT
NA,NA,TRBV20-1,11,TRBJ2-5,CSATVPETQYF,TGCAGTGCTACGGTCCCAGAGACCCAGTACTTC
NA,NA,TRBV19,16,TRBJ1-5,CASSTTRSHRAQPQHF,TGTGCCAGTAGTACTACGAGGTCCCACAGGGCTCAGCCCCAGCATTTT
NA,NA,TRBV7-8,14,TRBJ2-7,CASSFSRADYEQYF,TGTGCCAGCAGCTTCTCGAGGGCCGACTACGAGCAGTACTTC
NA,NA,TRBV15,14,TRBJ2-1,CATSRQGGRNEQFF,TGTGCCACCAGCAGACAGGGAGGACGGAATGAGCAGTTCTTC
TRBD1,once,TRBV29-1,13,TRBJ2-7,CSVEGQGASEQYF,TGCAGCGTGGAGGGACAGGGGGCGAGTGAGCAGTACTTC
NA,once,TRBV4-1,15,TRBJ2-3,CASSLQGEWTDTQYF,TGCGCCAGCAGCCTACAGGGTGAGTGGACAGATACGCAGTATTTT
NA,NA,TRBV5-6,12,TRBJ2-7,CASSFQTYEQYF,TGTGCCAGCAGCTTCCAGACCTACGAGCAGTACTTC
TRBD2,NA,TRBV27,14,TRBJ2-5,CASSSLAGEETQYF,TGTGCCAGCTCCTCTTTAGCGGGAGAGGAGACCCAGTACTTC
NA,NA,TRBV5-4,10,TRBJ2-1,CASSEVAMFF,TGTGCCAGCAGCGAAGTCGCGATGTTCTTC
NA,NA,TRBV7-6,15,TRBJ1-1,CASSLVAGVNTEAFF,TGTGCCAGCAGCTTAGTGGCAGGCGTGAACACTGAAGCTTTCTTT
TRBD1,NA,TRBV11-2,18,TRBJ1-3,CASSLRPHSGTGRVTIYF,TGTGCCAGCAGCCTCAGACCCCATAGCGGGACAGGGCGAGTCACCATATATTTT
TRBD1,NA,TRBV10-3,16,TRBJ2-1,CAISDPGQGAGNEQFF,TGTGCCATCAGTGACCCGGGACAGGGGGCCGGCAATGAGCAGTTCTTC
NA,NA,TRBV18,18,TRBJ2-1,CASSPFGGSGANSNEQFF,TGTGCCAGCTCACCGTTTGGGGGGAGCGGAGCCAACTCGAATGAGCAGTTCTTC
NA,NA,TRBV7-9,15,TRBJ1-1,CASSLFATENTEAFF,TGTGCCAGCAGCTTATTTGCGACAGAAAACACTGAAGCTTTCTTT
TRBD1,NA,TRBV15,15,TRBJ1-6,CATSSRTGVNSPLHF,TGTGCCACCAGCAGTCGGACAGGGGTTAATTCACCCCTCCACTTT
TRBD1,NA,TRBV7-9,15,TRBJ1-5,CASSLTGGNNQPQHF,TGTGCCAGCAGCTTAACAGGGGGCAACAATCAGCCCCAGCATTTT
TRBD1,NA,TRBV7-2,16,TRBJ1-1,CASSLPPYDRAGGAFF,TGTGCCAGCAGCTTACCCCCCTATGACAGGGCGGGTGGAGCTTTCTTT
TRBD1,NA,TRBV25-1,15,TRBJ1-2,CASSVVGQGYPGYTF,TGTGCCAGCAGTGTAGTAGGACAGGGGTATCCCGGCTACACCTTC
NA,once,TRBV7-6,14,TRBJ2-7,CASSSRGEPYEQYF,TGTGCCAGCAGCTCGCGCGGCGAACCCTACGAGCAGTACTTC
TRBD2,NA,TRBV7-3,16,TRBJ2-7,CASSLPLPGLAREQYF,TGTGCCAGCAGCTTACCCCTTCCGGGACTAGCGCGCGAGCAGTACTTC